A single TCR beta chain is shown here with its context. Antigen specificity is unknown. The data were obtained in a study of T cell responses to AZD1222 COVID-19 vaccine. Using immunoSEQ multiplex PCR, the repertoire was profiled, and TCRdb retains in-frame clones only, with some absent. The top ten clones hold approximately 4.9% of a sample with more than 110,000 clones, 85% to 95% of them seen once. General observations from the study: Following two doses of AZD1222, Spike-specific TCR breadth and depth rose. At study baseline, merely about 6 AZD1222 recipients were seropositive.

Sequences were derived from peripheral blood, sampled on day 0 of AZD1222 vaccination. This sequence was found in an adult in good health.

The CDR3 sequence is CAWSGGGETQYF. The DNA of the CDR3 is TGTGCCTGGAGTGGGGGCGGCGAGACCCAGTACTTC. The chain links TRBV30 to TRBJ2-5; D is perhaps TRBD1 (5 bases). The CDR3 has 12 residues. The V gene's germline CDR1 is GTSNPN and CDR2 SVGIG (reference sequence). Trimming stripped 1 base from V and 5 bases from J, with 8 bases between.